This record concerns one T cell receptor (beta chain) sequence. Its antigen is not identified. The source of the sample is a study of T-cell memory formation after mild COVID-19. Study details: Among the donors, TCR clusters were largely specific to each donor.

Each CDR3 protein is one row after TCRdb ran MiXCR on the 5' RACE reads. The sample includes 150,000 to 200,000 distinct CDR3 sequences, roughly 31% of them seen just once. General study points: In pre-infection memory, a portion of responding clones appeared, which suggested that cross-reactive memory joined. Contracting CD4+ clones were located mainly in CM and EM, and CD8+ clones in EMRA.

Germline CDR1 and CDR2: MGHRA and YSYEKL. Trimming left V 0 bases short and J 4 bases short, with 17 bases between. The CDR3 runs 17 residues. This sequence was found in an adult woman who had mild COVID-19 (a few samples of this study predate the infection). Cell type and time point are not known. V is TRBV4-1 and J is TRBJ2-3, with D tentatively TRBD1 or TRBD2 (6 bases each). Sequencing was carried out using PBMCs or a T cell subset sorted from them (not recorded which). The CDR3 DNA sequence: TGCGCCAGCAGCCAAGACCGGGCCGGGGGCCCAGCAGATACGCAGTATTTT. Residues: CASSQDRAGGPADTQYF.